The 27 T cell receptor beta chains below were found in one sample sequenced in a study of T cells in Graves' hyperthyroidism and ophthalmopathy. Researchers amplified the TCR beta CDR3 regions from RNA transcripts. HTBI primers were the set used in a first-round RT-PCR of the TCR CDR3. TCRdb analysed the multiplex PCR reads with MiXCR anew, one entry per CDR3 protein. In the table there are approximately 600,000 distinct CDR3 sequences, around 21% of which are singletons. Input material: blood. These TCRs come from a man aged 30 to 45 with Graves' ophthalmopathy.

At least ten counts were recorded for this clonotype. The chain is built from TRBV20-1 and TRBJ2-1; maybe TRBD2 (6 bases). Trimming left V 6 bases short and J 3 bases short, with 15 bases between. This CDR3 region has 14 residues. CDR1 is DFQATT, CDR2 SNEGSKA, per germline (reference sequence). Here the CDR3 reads CSALGRVVYNEQFF. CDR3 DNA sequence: TGCAGTGCACTCGGGAGAGTGGTCTACAATGAGCAGTTCTTC.

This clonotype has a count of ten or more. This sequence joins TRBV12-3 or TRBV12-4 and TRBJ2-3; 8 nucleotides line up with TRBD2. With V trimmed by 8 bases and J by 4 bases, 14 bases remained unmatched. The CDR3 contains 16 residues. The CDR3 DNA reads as TGTGCCAGCGGGCCCACGGGAGGGCCCCCGGCAGATACGCAGTATTTT. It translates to CASGPTGGPPADTQYF.

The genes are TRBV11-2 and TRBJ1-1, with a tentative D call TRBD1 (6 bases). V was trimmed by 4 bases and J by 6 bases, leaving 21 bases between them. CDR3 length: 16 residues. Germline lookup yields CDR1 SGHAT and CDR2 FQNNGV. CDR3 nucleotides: TGTGCCAGCAGCTCAACCAGACAGGTTGGAAGGCCTGAAGCTTTCTTT. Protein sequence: CASSSTRQVGRPEAFF.

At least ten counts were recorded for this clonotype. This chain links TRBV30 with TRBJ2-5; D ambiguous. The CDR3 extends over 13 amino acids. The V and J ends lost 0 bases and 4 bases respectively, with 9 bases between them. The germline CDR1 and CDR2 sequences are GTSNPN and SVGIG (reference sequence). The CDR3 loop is CAWSVNFIETQYF. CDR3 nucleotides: TGTGCCTGGAGTGTGAACTTTATAGAGACCCAGTACTTC.

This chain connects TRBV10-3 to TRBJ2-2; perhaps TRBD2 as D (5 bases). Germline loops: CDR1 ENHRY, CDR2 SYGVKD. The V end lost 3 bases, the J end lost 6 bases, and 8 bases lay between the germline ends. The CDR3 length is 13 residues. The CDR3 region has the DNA TGTGCCATCAGTGAAATTAGCGCCGGGGAGCTGTTTTTT. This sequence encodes CAISEISAGELFF.

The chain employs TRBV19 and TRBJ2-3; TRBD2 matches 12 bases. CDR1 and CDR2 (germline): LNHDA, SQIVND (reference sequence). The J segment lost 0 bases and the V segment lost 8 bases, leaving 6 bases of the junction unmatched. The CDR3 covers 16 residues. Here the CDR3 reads CASATGTSGSTDTQYF. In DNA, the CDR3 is TGTGCCAGTGCAACCGGGACTAGCGGGAGCACAGATACGCAGTATTTT.

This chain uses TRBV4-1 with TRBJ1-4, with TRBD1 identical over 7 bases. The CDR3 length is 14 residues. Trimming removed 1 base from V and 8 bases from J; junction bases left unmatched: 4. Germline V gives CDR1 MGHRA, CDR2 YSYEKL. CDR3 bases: TGCGCCAGCAGCCAAGGACCAGGGGGAGAAAAACTGTTTTTT. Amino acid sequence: CASSQGPGGEKLFF.

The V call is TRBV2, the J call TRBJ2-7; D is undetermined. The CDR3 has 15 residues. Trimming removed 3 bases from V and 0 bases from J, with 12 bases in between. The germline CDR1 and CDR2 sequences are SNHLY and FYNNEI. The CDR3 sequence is CASSEGRPNSYEQYF. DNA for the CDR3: TGTGCCAGCAGTGAGGGTAGGCCAAACTCCTACGAGCAGTACTTC.

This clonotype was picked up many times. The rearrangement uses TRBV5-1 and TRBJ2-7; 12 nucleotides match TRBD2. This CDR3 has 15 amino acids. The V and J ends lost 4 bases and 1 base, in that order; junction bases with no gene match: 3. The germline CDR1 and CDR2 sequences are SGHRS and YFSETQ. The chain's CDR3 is CASSLLAGGSYEQYF. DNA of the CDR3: TGCGCCAGCAGCCTCCTAGCGGGAGGGTCCTACGAGCAGTACTTC.

CDR3 nucleotide sequence: TGTGCCAGCAGCCAAGATAGTGGGGGTGCCTACACCTTC. The encoded protein is CASSQDSGGAYTF. The gene calls are TRBV3-1 and TRBJ1-2; a possible D gene is TRBD1 (5 bases). CDR3 size: 13 residues. V was shortened by 0 bases and J by 10 bases, with 12 bases between the two germline ends. CDR1 LGHDT and CDR2 YNNKEL come from the germline V gene (reference sequence).

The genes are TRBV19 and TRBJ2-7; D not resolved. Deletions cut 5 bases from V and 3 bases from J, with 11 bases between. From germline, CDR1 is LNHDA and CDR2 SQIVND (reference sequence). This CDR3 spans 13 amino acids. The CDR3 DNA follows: TGTGCCAGTAGTGACGGACCGATCTACGAGCAGTACGTC. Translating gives CASSDGPIYEQYV.

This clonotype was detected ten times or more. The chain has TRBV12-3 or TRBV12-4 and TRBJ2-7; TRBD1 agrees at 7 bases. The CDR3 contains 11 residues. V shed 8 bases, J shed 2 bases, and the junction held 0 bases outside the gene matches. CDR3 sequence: CASGTAYEQYF. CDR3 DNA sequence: TGTGCCAGCGGGACAGCCTACGAGCAGTACTTC.

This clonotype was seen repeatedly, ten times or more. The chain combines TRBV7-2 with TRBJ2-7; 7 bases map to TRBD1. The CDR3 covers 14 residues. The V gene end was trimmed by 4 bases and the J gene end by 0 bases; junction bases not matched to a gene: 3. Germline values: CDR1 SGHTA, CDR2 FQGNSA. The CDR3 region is CASSSNRGSYEQYF. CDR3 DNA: TGTGCCAGCAGCTCCAACAGGGGCTCCTACGAGCAGTACTTC.

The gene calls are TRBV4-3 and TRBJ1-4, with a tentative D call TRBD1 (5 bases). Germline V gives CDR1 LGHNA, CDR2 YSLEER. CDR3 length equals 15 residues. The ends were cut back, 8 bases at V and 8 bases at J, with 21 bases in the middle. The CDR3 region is CASGPPGTRGEKLFF. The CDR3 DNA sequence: TGCGCCAGCGGCCCCCCCGGGACTAGAGGCGAAAAACTGTTTTTT.

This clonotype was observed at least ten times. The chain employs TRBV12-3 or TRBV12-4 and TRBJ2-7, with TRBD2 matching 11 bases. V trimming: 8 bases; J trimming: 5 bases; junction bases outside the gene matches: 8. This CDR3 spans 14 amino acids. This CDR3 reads CASHIAGGPDEQYF. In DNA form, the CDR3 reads TGTGCCAGCCATATAGCGGGAGGGCCGGACGAGCAGTACTTC.

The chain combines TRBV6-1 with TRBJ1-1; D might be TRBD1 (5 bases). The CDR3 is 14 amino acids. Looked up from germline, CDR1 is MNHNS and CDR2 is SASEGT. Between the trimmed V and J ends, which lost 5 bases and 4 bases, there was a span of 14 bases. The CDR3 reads CASSSRGGVTEAFF. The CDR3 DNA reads TGTGCCAGCAGTTCCCGGGGCGGGGTCACTGAAGCTTTCTTT.

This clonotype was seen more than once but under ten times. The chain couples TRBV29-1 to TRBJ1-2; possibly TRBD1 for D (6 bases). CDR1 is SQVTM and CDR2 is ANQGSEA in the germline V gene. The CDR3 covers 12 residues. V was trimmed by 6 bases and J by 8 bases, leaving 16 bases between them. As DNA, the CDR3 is TGCAGCGTGCAACAGGGTATAGGGGGCTACACCTTC. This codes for CSVQQGIGGYTF.

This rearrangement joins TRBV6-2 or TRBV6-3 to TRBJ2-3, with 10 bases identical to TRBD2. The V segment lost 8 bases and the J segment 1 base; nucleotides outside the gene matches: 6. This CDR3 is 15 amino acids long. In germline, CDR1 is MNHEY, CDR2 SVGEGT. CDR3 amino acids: CASGTSGVGTDTQYF. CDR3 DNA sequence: TGTGCCAGCGGTACTAGCGGGGTAGGCACAGATACGCAGTATTTT.

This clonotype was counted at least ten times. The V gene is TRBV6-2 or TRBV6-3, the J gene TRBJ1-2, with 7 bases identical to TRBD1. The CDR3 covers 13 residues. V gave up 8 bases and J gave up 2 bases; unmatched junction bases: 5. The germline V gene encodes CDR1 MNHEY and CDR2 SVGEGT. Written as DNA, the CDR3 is TGTGCCAGCGGGACAGTCGGGAACTATGGCTACACCTTC. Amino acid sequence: CASGTVGNYGYTF.

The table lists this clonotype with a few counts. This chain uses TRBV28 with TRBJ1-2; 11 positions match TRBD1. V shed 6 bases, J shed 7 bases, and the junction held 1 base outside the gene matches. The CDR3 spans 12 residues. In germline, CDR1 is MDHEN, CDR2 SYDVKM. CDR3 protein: CASRDRGLGYTF. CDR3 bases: TGTGCCAGCAGGGACAGGGGGCTTGGCTACACCTTC.

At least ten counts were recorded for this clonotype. CDR3 residues: CSAPDLAGLGNEQFF. DNA for the CDR3: TGCAGTGCTCCGGATCTAGCGGGCCTGGGGAATGAGCAGTTCTTC. This chain uses TRBV20-1 with TRBJ2-1; 8 nucleotides match TRBD2. The CDR3 loop spans 15 amino acids. Trimming took 5 bases from V and 7 from J; bases not matched to a gene: 13. The germline CDR1 and CDR2 sequences are DFQATT and SNEGSKA (reference sequence).

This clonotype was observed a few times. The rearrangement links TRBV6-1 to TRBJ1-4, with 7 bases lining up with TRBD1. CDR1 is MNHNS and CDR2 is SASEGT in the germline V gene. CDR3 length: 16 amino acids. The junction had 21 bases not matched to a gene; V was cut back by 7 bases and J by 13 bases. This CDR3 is CASTDRVRNRSSRLFF. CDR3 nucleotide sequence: TGTGCCAGCACTGACAGGGTCAGGAATCGTTCATCGCGACTGTTTTTT.

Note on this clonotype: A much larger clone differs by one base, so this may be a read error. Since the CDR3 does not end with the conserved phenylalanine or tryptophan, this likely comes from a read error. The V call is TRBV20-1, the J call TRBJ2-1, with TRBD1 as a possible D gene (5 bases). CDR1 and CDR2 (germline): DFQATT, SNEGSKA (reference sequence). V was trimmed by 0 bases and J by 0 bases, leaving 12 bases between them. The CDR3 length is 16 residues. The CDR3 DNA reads TGCAGTGCTAGAGATGTGGACAAGAGCTCCTACAATGAGCAGTTCCTC. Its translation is CSARDVDKSSYNEQFL.

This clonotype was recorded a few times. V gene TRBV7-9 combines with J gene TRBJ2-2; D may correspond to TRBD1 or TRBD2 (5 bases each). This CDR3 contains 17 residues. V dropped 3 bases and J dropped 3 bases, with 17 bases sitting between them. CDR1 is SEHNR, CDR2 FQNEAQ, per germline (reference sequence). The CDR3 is CASSFLGSGRDTGELFF. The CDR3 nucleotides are TGTGCCAGCAGCTTTTTGGGGTCGGGGCGCGACACCGGGGAGCTGTTTTTT.

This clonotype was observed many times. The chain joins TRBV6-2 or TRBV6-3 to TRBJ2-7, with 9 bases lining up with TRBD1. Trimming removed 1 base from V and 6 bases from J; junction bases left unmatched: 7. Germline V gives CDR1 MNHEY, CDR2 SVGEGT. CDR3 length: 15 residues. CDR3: CASSYLGQGRGEQYF. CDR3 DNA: TGTGCCAGCAGTTACTTGGGACAGGGAAGAGGCGAGCAGTACTTC.

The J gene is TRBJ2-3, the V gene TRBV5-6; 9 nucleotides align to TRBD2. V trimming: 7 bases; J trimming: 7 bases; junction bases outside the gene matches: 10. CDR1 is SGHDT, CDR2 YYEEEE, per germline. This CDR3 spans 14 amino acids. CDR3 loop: CASDSGGIGYTQYF. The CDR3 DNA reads TGTGCCAGCGACAGCGGGGGGATTGGGTATACGCAGTATTTT.

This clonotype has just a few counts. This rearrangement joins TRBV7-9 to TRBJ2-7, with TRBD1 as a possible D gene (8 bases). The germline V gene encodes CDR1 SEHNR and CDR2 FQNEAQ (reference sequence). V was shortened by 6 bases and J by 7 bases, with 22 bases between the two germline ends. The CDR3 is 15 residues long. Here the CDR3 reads CASRKAGQVAEEQYF. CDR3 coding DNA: TGTGCCAGCAGGAAAGCGGGACAGGTGGCGGAGGAGCAGTACTTC.